These 24 T cell receptor beta chains were all obtained from the same sample, sequenced in a study of blood T cell repertoires in COVID-19. Data came from immunoSEQ multiplex PCR; TCRdb stores just in-frame clones and leaves some out. The data show around 130,000 clones, 84% seen once. Material for sequencing was PBMCs or T cells enriched from blood (not recorded which). These receptors all come from a woman between 50 and 59 years old with acute COVID-19.

The chain links TRBV7-2 to TRBJ2-2; D might be TRBD2 (5 bases). V shed 3 bases and J shed 2 bases, with 7 bases lying between them. Germline CDR1 reads SGHTA; CDR2 reads FQGNSA. The CDR3 consists of 14 residues. The CDR3 DNA is TGTGCCAGCAGCTTTAGCGCCAACACCGGGGAGCTGTTTTTT. This gives the protein CASSFSANTGELFF.

The chain links TRBV29-1 to TRBJ1-1; a possible D gene is TRBD1 (6 bases). The CDR3 length is 15 residues. Germline V CDR1 and CDR2: SQVTM, ANQGSEA. The V end lost 0 bases, the J end lost 10 bases, and 21 bases lay between the germline ends. For the CDR3, the DNA is TGCAGCGTTGAAGAGCTACTCGGGACAAGCTCGGTAGCTTTCTTT. It specifies CSVEELLGTSSVAFF.

The genes are TRBV10-1 and TRBJ1-4; D perhaps matches TRBD1 (6 bases). Trimming cost V 9 bases and J 0 bases, with 14 bases left between them. The CDR3 has 15 residues. CDR1 and CDR2 (germline): WNHNN, SYGVQD (reference sequence). CDR3 loop: CARGRTATTNEKLFF. In DNA form, the CDR3 reads TGCGCCAGGGGAAGGACAGCAACAACTAATGAAAAACTGTTTTTT.

This clone came up once. V usage is TRBV27 and J usage is TRBJ2-5; 12 bases fit TRBD2. The V gene's germline CDR1 is MNHEY and CDR2 SMNVEV (reference sequence). This CDR3 spans 18 amino acids. Trimming took 3 bases from V and 0 from J; bases not matched to a gene: 8. CDR3 sequence reads: CASSLVGLAGSYQETQYF. CDR3 sequence (DNA): TGTGCCAGCAGTTTGGTGGGACTAGCGGGTTCCTACCAAGAGACCCAGTACTTC.

This sequence joins TRBV18 and TRBJ2-1, with unresolved D. The V end was cut by 0 bases, the J end by 0 bases, with 9 bases between. Germline values: CDR1 KGHSH, CDR2 LQKENI. The CDR3 is 16 amino acids. In DNA, the CDR3 is TGTGCCAGCTCACCACCGTTGACGGGCTCCTACAATGAGCAGTTCTTC. Translated: CASSPPLTGSYNEQFF.

This chain joins TRBV15 and TRBJ1-5; weak D call: TRBD1 (6 bases). Germline lookup yields CDR1 LNHNV and CDR2 YYDKDF (reference sequence). V lost 0 bases and J lost 6, with 21 bases in between. There are 18 residues in the CDR3. CDR3 sequence: CATSRDRAGAGISQPQHF. Here the CDR3 DNA reads TGTGCCACCAGCAGAGACCGTGCAGGGGCAGGTATTTCTCAGCCCCAGCATTTT. Full variable domain (missing parts from reference TRBV15 and TRBJ1-5): DAMVIQNPRYQVTQFGKPVTLSCSQTLNHNVMYWYQQKSSQAPKLLFHYYDKDFNNEADTPDNFQSRRPNTSFCFLDIRSPGLGDTAMYLCATSRDRAGAGISQPQHFGDGTRLSIL.

The chain uses TRBV3-1 (or the pseudogene TRBV3-2) and TRBJ1-4; no firm D call. This CDR3 region has 18 residues. CDR1 and CDR2 from the germline V gene are LGHDT and YNNKEL (reference sequence). V gave up 0 bases and J gave up 0 bases, with 14 bases separating them. CDR3 sequence (DNA): TGTGCCAGCAGCCAAGAGGCAGAAGCAGGCACAACTAATGAAAAACTGTTTTTT. This sequence encodes CASSQEAEAGTTNEKLFF.

In DNA form, the CDR3 reads TGTGCCAGCAGTTTAAGGCAGGGCAACACTGAAGCTTTCTTT. Translated, it gives CASSLRQGNTEAFF. V usage is TRBV28 and J usage is TRBJ1-1; perhaps TRBD1 as D (5 bases). CDR1 and CDR2 from the germline V gene are MDHEN and SYDVKM. This CDR3 region has 14 residues. The V end was cut by 2 bases, the J end by 2 bases, with 9 bases between.

The chain employs TRBV19 and TRBJ2-2; 10 nucleotides line up with TRBD2. This CDR3 spans 16 amino acids. V dropped 5 bases and J dropped 10; count of bases not matched to a gene: 13. The germline V gene has CDR1 LNHDA and CDR2 SQIVND (reference sequence). Written as DNA, the CDR3 is TGTGCCAGTAGTTCAATAGCGGGAGGATCACCGGAGGAGCTGTTTTTT. It is translated as CASSSIAGGSPEELFF.

This clone turned up a few times. The rearrangement uses TRBV11-3 and TRBJ2-7; 8 positions match TRBD1. This CDR3 region has 15 residues. Per germline, CDR1 SGHNT and CDR2 YENEEA. Trimming at V came to 4 bases and at J to 2 bases, leaving 7 bases not matched to a gene. CDR3 sequence: CASSSGTGRAYEQYF. CDR3 bases: TGTGCCAGCAGCTCAGGGACAGGCCGGGCCTACGAGCAGTACTTC. Based on the CDR3 plus reference TRBV11-3 and TRBJ2-7, the full variable domain is EAGVVQSPRYKIIEKKQPVAFWCNPISGHNTLYWYLQNLGQGPELLIRYENEEAVDDSQLPKDRFSAERLKGVDSTLKIQPAELGDSAVYLCASSSGTGRAYEQYFGPGTRLTVT.

The V and J genes are TRBV5-8 and TRBJ1-1; D possibly corresponds to TRBD1 (5 bases). V shed 0 bases and J shed 1 base, with 10 bases lying between them. The CDR3 extends over 15 amino acids. CDR1 and CDR2 (germline): SGHTS, YDEGEE. CDR3: CASSLVDTRNTEAFF. CDR3 nucleotide sequence: TGTGCCAGCAGCTTGGTGGACACCCGGAACACTGAAGCTTTCTTT.

This clone was seen ten or more times. The CDR3 spells CASSVASSSGNTIYF. Here the CDR3 DNA reads TGTGCCAGCAGCGTAGCGAGTTCCTCTGGAAACACCATATATTTT. The rearrangement links TRBV9 to TRBJ1-3; D not resolved. V was clipped by 0 bases and J by 0 bases, with 7 bases between them. The CDR3 is made up of 15 amino acids. Germline loops: CDR1 SGDLS, CDR2 YYNGEE.

V and J are TRBV4-1 and TRBJ2-1; D is unclear. Germline-derived CDR1 and CDR2 are MGHRA and YSYEKL. The CDR3 runs to 14 residues. V dropped 2 bases and J dropped 0 bases, with 5 bases sitting between them. CDR3 amino acids: CASSQPNSYNEQFF. In DNA, the CDR3 is TGCGCCAGCAGCCAACCTAACTCCTACAATGAGCAGTTCTTC.

With regard to this clone: The identical CDR3 is also encoded by other nucleotide sequences in the sample. The chain's CDR3 is CASSSIAGDYEQYF. DNA of the CDR3: TGTGCCAGTAGTTCGATTGCAGGGGACTACGAGCAGTACTTC. The chain is built from TRBV19 and TRBJ2-7; a possible D gene is TRBD1 (6 bases). Germline values: CDR1 LNHDA, CDR2 SQIVND (reference sequence). The CDR3 totals 14 residues. V lost 5 bases to trimming and J lost 3 bases, with 14 bases between them.

V usage is TRBV10-2 and J usage is TRBJ2-3, with 16 bases matching TRBD2. Germline V gene lookup returns CDR1 WSHSY and CDR2 SAAADI. The ends lost 6 bases at V and 14 bases at J; junction bases unmatched: 5. The length of the CDR3 is 13 residues. This CDR3 reads CASSGTSGRAGYF. CDR3 in DNA: TGCGCCAGCAGCGGGACTAGCGGGAGGGCCGGGTATTTT.

This chain links TRBV6-2 or TRBV6-3 with TRBJ1-2; D not resolved. V lost 2 bases and J lost 2, with 15 bases in between. The V gene's germline CDR1 is MNHEY and CDR2 SVGEGT. The CDR3 sequence is 16 residues long. Written as DNA, the CDR3 is TGTGCCAGCAGTTACATTGGTGCAGGTGGGAACTATGGCTACACCTTC. It encodes CASSYIGAGGNYGYTF.

This clone showed up just a few times. The chain combines TRBV24-1 with TRBJ2-7; D ambiguous. The CDR3 runs 12 residues. Germline loops: CDR1 KGHDR, CDR2 SFDVKD. Trimming left V 3 bases short and J 6 bases short, with 8 bases between. The CDR3 nucleotides read TGTGCCACCAGTGATGGCCCGCTCGAGCAGTACTTC. Its translation: CATSDGPLEQYF.

The chain couples TRBV6-4 to TRBJ1-6, with 8 bases matching TRBD1. The CDR3 runs to 15 residues. Per the germline V gene, CDR1 is MRHNA and CDR2 is SNTAGT. V lost 0 bases, J lost 7 bases, and 2 bases stayed unmatched. This CDR3 is CASSDSRQGNSPLHF. CDR3 bases: TGTGCCAGCAGTGACTCGAGACAGGGGAATTCACCCCTCCACTTT.

This clone was seen only a few times. This sequence joins TRBV28 and TRBJ2-3, with D maybe TRBD1 (6 bases). Germline values: CDR1 MDHEN, CDR2 SYDVKM. This CDR3 is 14 amino acids long. V gave up 9 bases and J gave up 2 bases, with 15 bases separating them. CDR3 protein: CASKEGGFTDTQYF. The CDR3 coding sequence is TGTGCCAGTAAAGAAGGGGGATTCACAGATACGCAGTATTTT.

The rearrangement uses TRBV4-2 and TRBJ2-5; 14 nucleotides agree with TRBD2. Losses at the gene ends were 3 bases for V and 5 bases for J; bases not matched to a gene: 11. Germline CDR1 LGHNA, CDR2 YNFKEQ. This CDR3 comprises 18 residues. CDR3 sequence (DNA): TGTGCCAGCAGCCAGGACCCAGGACTAGCGGGAGGTTTGGAGACCCAGTACTTC. Translated: CASSQDPGLAGGLETQYF.

This chain joins TRBV7-9 and TRBJ1-2, with D unclear. Germline loops: CDR1 SEHNR, CDR2 FQNEAQ (reference sequence). CDR3 length: 14 residues. The V end lost 6 bases, the J end lost 3 bases, and 14 bases lay between the germline ends. In DNA, the CDR3 is TGTGCCAGCAGACCAACTACTAAAGACTATGGCTACACCTTC. Translating gives CASRPTTKDYGYTF.

The chain is built from TRBV19 and TRBJ2-7, with D unresolved. CDR1 LNHDA and CDR2 SQIVND come from the germline V gene (reference sequence). The germline V and J ends were trimmed by 4 bases and 3 bases, with 13 bases remaining between them. The CDR3 spans 14 residues. CDR3 amino acids: CASSRAGNHYEQYF. In DNA, the CDR3 is TGTGCCAGTAGTAGGGCAGGAAATCACTACGAGCAGTACTTC.

The chain links TRBV4-1 to TRBJ2-7, with TRBD2 matching over 7 bases. This CDR3 region has 16 residues. With V trimmed by 4 bases and J by 4 bases, 13 bases remained unmatched. The germline gives CDR1 MGHRA, CDR2 YSYEKL. CDR3 sequence: CASSPLTGGKMYEQYF. CDR3 in DNA: TGCGCCAGCAGCCCCCTTACGGGAGGAAAAATGTACGAGCAGTACTTC.

The V and J genes are TRBV12-3 or TRBV12-4 and TRBJ2-5; D may be TRBD2 (6 bases). The V gene lost 6 bases and the J gene lost 1 base, with 9 bases spanning the gap. The CDR3 totals 13 residues. CDR3 region: CASRSGVQETQYF. DNA for the CDR3: TGTGCCAGCAGGTCGGGAGTCCAAGAGACCCAGTACTTC.